The TCR beta chain under discussion was sequenced for a study of T cells in Graves' hyperthyroidism and ophthalmopathy. Amplified TCR beta CDR3 regions came from RNA transcripts. First-round RT-PCR of the TCR CDR3 relied on the HTBI primer set. TCRdb processed the multiplex PCR reads anew with MiXCR; each CDR3 protein has one entry. The table includes hundreds of thousands of distinct CDR3 sequences, approximately 14% detected once. With regard to this clonotype: Its antigen is not known.

It was 8 to 10 ml of fresh peripheral blood that supplied the PBMCs. Study-wide results and caveats: The blood repertoire included most of the expanded thyroid clonotypes above 0.001. Ophthalmopathy onset followed model prediction by a median about 6.9 months.

V gave up 3 bases and J gave up 0 bases, with 11 bases separating them. This CDR3 has 15 residues. Per the germline V gene, CDR1 is MNHEY and CDR2 is SMNVEV (reference sequence). Source material: blood. The sequence was obtained from a woman between 18 and 30 years old with Graves' hyperthyroidism. The chain couples TRBV27 to TRBJ1-2, with D possibly matching TRBD1 (5 bases). Here the CDR3 reads CASSLGGTPNYGYTF. As DNA, the CDR3 is TGTGCCAGCAGTTTGGGGGGGACCCCTAACTATGGCTACACCTTC.